The source of this TCR beta chain is a study of cytomegalovirus exposure and HLA in healthy donors. As regards this clone: Its antigen is not identified.

The PCR had 60 Vbeta and 13 Jbeta primers. The table came from immunoSEQ multiplex PCR; TCRdb's copy has only in-frame clones and leaves some out. The sample includes 150,000 to 200,000 clones. General study findings and limits: According to the study, 150 to 200 TCR beta chains were cytomegalovirus-associated. Previously analyzed data showed that most TCR beta V segments were productive at a frequency of about 87% or about 30%. Sequences of the TCR beta chain were said to predict the HLA-A and HLA-B alleles of most subjects accurately.

Each donor was healthy, and each was a bone marrow donor. This CDR3 spans 15 amino acids. CDR1 is ENHRY, CDR2 SYGVKD, per germline. After removal of 2 bases from V and 8 bases from J, the junction contained 2 bases not matched to a gene. The receptor's source is a man aged 25-40 years in good health and CMV-seronegative. The chain is built from TRBV10-3 and TRBJ1-6; 11 nucleotides match TRBD1. Sequenced sample: PBMCs. The DNA for the CDR3 is TGTGCCATCAGTGAGCGGGACAGGGGGGATTCACCCCTCCACTTT. Translated, it gives CAISERDRGDSPLHF.